Listed here are 17 T cell receptor beta chains from one sample, sequenced in a study of blood T cell repertoires in COVID-19. The assay was immunoSEQ multiplex PCR, and TCRdb's table has in-frame clones only and misses some. The sample lists about 170,000 clones; 85% to 90% were seen once. The specimen was peripheral blood. These receptors were taken from a woman aged 55-69 years with COVID-19, enrolled during active disease.

This chain connects TRBV29-1 to TRBJ2-5; 7 nucleotides agree with TRBD2. V was clipped by 4 bases and J by 2 bases; unmatched bases: 16. Germline CDR1 and CDR2: SQVTM and ANQGSEA. The CDR3 is 17 amino acids. CDR3 region: CSVGPLITSALQETQYF. Written as DNA, the CDR3 is TGCAGCGTTGGCCCACTGATAACTAGCGCCCTACAAGAGACCCAGTACTTC.

The CDR3 loop reads CSVPTGGTEAFF. DNA of the CDR3: TGCAGCGTGCCGACAGGGGGCACTGAAGCTTTCTTT. The chain is built from TRBV29-1 and TRBJ1-1; 9 nucleotides line up with TRBD1. The CDR3 contains 12 residues. CDR1 is SQVTM, CDR2 ANQGSEA, per germline. J gave up 4 bases and V 6 bases, and 3 bases lay outside the gene matches.

V is TRBV5-1 and J is TRBJ1-2; 7 nucleotides match TRBD1. Per germline, CDR1 SGHRS and CDR2 YFSETQ. The CDR3 has 15 amino acids. Trimming removed 1 base from V and 3 bases from J; junction bases left unmatched: 6. Here the CDR3 DNA reads TGCGCCAGCAGCTTGCTAAGGGGGCTTGACTATGGCTACACCTTC. Its translation is CASSLLRGLDYGYTF.

The chain links TRBV9 to TRBJ2-4, with a possible D match to TRBD1 (8 bases). Trimming stripped 4 bases from V and 2 bases from J, with 16 bases between. The CDR3 spans 16 residues. The V gene's germline CDR1 is SGDLS and CDR2 YYNGEE. The CDR3 nucleotides are TGTGCCAGCAGCATTACAGGGGGGGAATCCAAAAACATTCAGTACTTC. Translated: CASSITGGESKNIQYF.

V and J are TRBV4-1 and TRBJ2-7, with D possibly being TRBD1 (6 bases). The CDR3 runs to 14 residues. CDR1 MGHRA and CDR2 YSYEKL come from the germline V gene. Deletions cut 1 base from V and 3 bases from J, with 10 bases between. The CDR3 sequence is CASSQVRGVYEQYF. The CDR3 nucleotides are TGCGCCAGCAGCCAAGTCAGGGGAGTCTACGAGCAGTACTTC.

This clone occurred a few times. V usage is TRBV7-9 and J usage is TRBJ1-3; D uncertain. V was shortened by 1 base and J by 0 bases, with 4 bases between the two germline ends. The CDR3 has 14 residues. The germline gives CDR1 SEHNR, CDR2 FQNEAQ (reference sequence). The CDR3 DNA reads as TGTGCCAGCAGCTTAGTATCCTCTGGAAACACCATATATTTT. Amino acid sequence: CASSLVSSGNTIYF.

The gene calls are TRBV7-8 and TRBJ1-1, with TRBD1 identical over 8 bases. J lost 0 bases, V lost 3 bases, and 3 bases had no gene match. CDR3 length: 15 residues. Germline loops: CDR1 SGHVS, CDR2 FQNEAQ. CDR3 DNA sequence: TGTGCCAGCAGCTTGGGACAGGCAATGAACACTGAAGCTTTCTTT. Its protein is CASSLGQAMNTEAFF.

V usage is TRBV11-1 and J usage is TRBJ2-7; D not certain. Germline V gene data show CDR1 as SGHAT and CDR2 as FQDESV (reference sequence). V shed 5 bases and J shed 3 bases, with 8 bases lying between them. This CDR3 is 12 amino acids long. The CDR3, as DNA: TGTGCCAGCAGCCGCGGCTACTACGAGCAGTACTTC. Protein sequence: CASSRGYYEQYF.

The chain carries TRBV3-1 (or the pseudogene TRBV3-2) and TRBJ1-6; D is possibly TRBD1 (6 bases). The length of the CDR3 is 16 residues. V was cut by 1 base and J by 4 bases, with 11 bases left in between. The germline gives CDR1 LGHDT, CDR2 YNNKEL (reference sequence). The CDR3 region has the DNA TGTGCCAGCAGCCAAGTAAAACAGGGTTATAATTCACCCCTCCACTTT. The encoded protein is CASSQVKQGYNSPLHF.

Here the CDR3 reads CASSQDLAGTRAYEQFF. The CDR3 DNA sequence: TGCGCCAGCAGCCAAGACCTAGCGGGAACCCGAGCCTATGAGCAGTTCTTC. The J gene is TRBJ2-1, the V gene TRBV4-3; 9 nucleotides align to TRBD2. The trim removed 0 bases at V and 8 bases at J, leaving 11 bases unmatched. CDR3 length: 17 residues. CDR1 is LGHNA, CDR2 YSLEER, per germline.

V usage is TRBV7-9 and J usage is TRBJ2-5; 8 nucleotides agree with TRBD1. V trimming: 4 bases; J trimming: 3 bases; junction bases outside the gene matches: 4. The CDR3 extends over 14 amino acids. Germline-derived CDR1 and CDR2 are SEHNR and FQNEAQ (reference sequence). For the CDR3, the DNA is TGTGCCAGCAGCTCCCCGACAGGGGAAGAGACCCAGTACTTC. Amino acid sequence: CASSSPTGEETQYF.

This clone was detected only once. This chain links TRBV24-1 with TRBJ2-5; D not certain. This CDR3 comprises 16 residues. V dropped 4 bases and J dropped 5 bases, with 19 bases sitting between them. Germline V gives CDR1 KGHDR, CDR2 SFDVKD. CDR3 in amino acids: CATSDVATTHGETQYF. The CDR3 coding sequence is TGTGCCACCAGTGACGTCGCCACTACCCATGGGGAGACCCAGTACTTC.

The V call is TRBV2, the J call TRBJ1-1; 7 positions match TRBD1. This CDR3 has 14 amino acids. CDR1 and CDR2 (germline): SNHLY, FYNNEI. V was clipped by 6 bases and J by 1 base; unmatched bases: 5. The CDR3 is CASRNTGENTEAFF. The CDR3, as DNA: TGTGCCAGCAGGAATACAGGGGAGAACACTGAAGCTTTCTTT.

The genes are TRBV4-3 and TRBJ1-5; unclear D gene. Trimming took off 4 bases at V and 5 bases at J, with 9 bases between the two ends. The CDR3 contains 13 residues. Germline V gene sequence: CDR1 LGHNA, CDR2 YSLEER. Here the CDR3 reads CASSPYIDQPQHF. CDR3 DNA sequence: TGCGCCAGCAGCCCCTATATTGATCAGCCCCAGCATTTT.

Concerning this clone itself: Other DNA sequences in this specimen translate into the identical CDR3. The rearrangement links TRBV6-4 to TRBJ2-1; 9 bases align to TRBD2. Germline lookup yields CDR1 MRHNA and CDR2 SNTAGT. V was clipped by 0 bases and J by 4 bases; unmatched bases: 1. The CDR3 loop spans 15 amino acids. In nucleotides, the CDR3 is TGTGCCAGCAGTGACTCTAGCGGGAGTTACAATGAGCAGTTCTTC. As protein: CASSDSSGSYNEQFF.

The genes are TRBV4-3 and TRBJ1-4, with no clear D. The germline gives CDR1 LGHNA, CDR2 YSLEER. The CDR3 is 13 amino acids. The V end lost 3 bases, the J end lost 8 bases, and 10 bases lay between the germline ends. The CDR3 reads CASSHPGREKLFF. CDR3 sequence (DNA): TGCGCCAGCAGCCACCCGGGTAGGGAAAAACTGTTTTTT.

This chain connects TRBV5-1 to TRBJ2-5, with 11 bases lining up with TRBD2. The CDR3 is 17 amino acids. Germline-derived CDR1 and CDR2 are SGHRS and YFSETQ. Unmatched junction bases numbered 11, after V lost 0 bases and J lost 7 bases. CDR3 region: CASSLVVAGGPMGTQYF. The CDR3 DNA reads as TGCGCCAGCAGCTTGGTAGTAGCGGGAGGGCCCATGGGGACCCAGTACTTC.